The next 17 T cell receptor beta chains were all read from a single sample in a study of Graves' ophthalmopathy and Graves' hyperthyroidism. Using RNA transcripts, the TCR beta CDR3 regions were amplified. Second-round multiplex PCR came after first-round RT-PCR with HTBI primers. One entry per CDR3 protein results from TCRdb running MiXCR on the multiplex PCR reads. Here the sample spans 350,000 to 450,000 distinct CDR3 sequences, around 18% being singletons. The sample comprised peripheral blood. The receptors come from a woman under 30 with Graves' ophthalmopathy.

There are many counts of this clonotype. The chain recombines TRBV6-5 with TRBJ1-1; 11 bases fit TRBD1. V was clipped by 6 bases and J by 4 bases; unmatched bases: 16. Germline CDR1 and CDR2: MNHEY and SVGAGI. The CDR3 is 18 residues long. This chain's CDR3 is CASSRTPGQGARSTEAFF. The CDR3, as DNA: TGTGCCAGCAGCCGTACTCCCGGACAGGGGGCAAGGAGCACTGAAGCTTTCTTT.

V usage is TRBV6-2 or TRBV6-3 and J usage is TRBJ1-5, with unresolved D. Germline lookup yields CDR1 MNHEY and CDR2 SVGEGT. This CDR3 comprises 17 residues. V was trimmed by 2 bases and J by 0 bases, leaving 14 bases between them. The CDR3 DNA reads as TGTGCCAGCAGTTACCCCGGAGCACGGGCTAGCAATCAGCCCCAGCATTTT. Translating it yields CASSYPGARASNQPQHF.

This clonotype was found many times. The chain carries TRBV6-1 and TRBJ2-7; possibly TRBD2 for D (6 bases). Per germline, CDR1 MNHNS and CDR2 SASEGT. V lost 7 bases and J 6 bases, leaving 10 bases between the germline ends. The CDR3 contains 11 residues. This CDR3 reads CASTLGSEQYF. The DNA of the CDR3 is TGTGCCAGCACTCTCGGGAGCGAGCAGTACTTC.

The J gene is TRBJ2-5, the V gene TRBV4-1; D gene uncertain. Germline V gene lookup returns CDR1 MGHRA and CDR2 YSYEKL. Trimming took 0 bases from V and 5 from J, leaving 10 bases between them. The CDR3 totals 14 residues. The CDR3 region has the DNA TGCGCCAGCAGCCAAGATATGGGGTGGGAGACCCAGTACTTC. Translated, it gives CASSQDMGWETQYF.

This clonotype was seen ten or more times. This chain uses TRBV19 with TRBJ2-7, with 7 positions matching TRBD1. The germline CDR1 and CDR2 sequences are LNHDA and SQIVND (reference sequence). J lost 5 bases, V lost 3 bases, and 7 bases had no gene match. CDR3 length: 14 amino acids. The CDR3 protein is CASSMLTGKNEQYF. The CDR3 DNA sequence: TGTGCCAGTAGTATGCTGACAGGGAAGAACGAGCAGTACTTC.

This clonotype occurred many times. The rearrangement joins TRBV30 to TRBJ2-5, with 12 positions matching TRBD2. V shed 7 bases, J shed 7 bases, and the junction held 10 bases outside the gene matches. Germline CDR1 reads GTSNPN; CDR2 reads SVGIG (reference sequence). CDR3 size: 14 residues. The CDR3 reads CASELAGGLGTQYF. The CDR3 coding sequence is TGTGCCTCGGAACTAGCGGGAGGTTTGGGGACCCAGTACTTC.

This clonotype was counted many times. One base away lies a much larger clone, so this may be a sequencing read error. The chain couples TRBV6-2 or TRBV6-3 to TRBJ1-1; D not certain. There are 11 residues in the CDR3. V dropped 10 bases and J dropped 0 bases, with 6 bases sitting between them. The germline V gene encodes CDR1 MNHEY and CDR2 SVGEGT. In DNA, the CDR3 is TGTGCCATTTGGATGAACACTGAAGCTTTCTTT. Encoded protein: CAIWMNTEAFF.

The chain joins TRBV9 to TRBJ2-7; weak D call: TRBD2 (6 bases). The length of the CDR3 is 15 residues. CDR1 and CDR2 (germline): SGDLS, YYNGEE. V shed 3 bases and J shed 2 bases, with 15 bases lying between them. The CDR3 DNA reads as TGTGCCAGCAGCGGGCGCGGGGAAGGAACCTACGAGCAGTACTTC. It yields the protein CASSGRGEGTYEQYF.

This clonotype was found many times. This sequence joins TRBV12-3 or TRBV12-4 and TRBJ1-3; D gene uncertain. The CDR3 is made up of 16 amino acids. The germline V and J ends were trimmed by 7 bases and 2 bases, with 18 bases remaining between them. Here the CDR3 reads CASKYGTARTGNTIYF. CDR3 bases: TGTGCCAGCAAATACGGAACAGCAAGAACTGGAAACACCATATATTTT.

In this sample, this clonotype turned up many times. The chain is built from TRBV28 and TRBJ2-7; D possibly corresponds to TRBD2 (6 bases). The V and J ends lost 7 bases and 3 bases respectively, with 16 bases between them. This CDR3 has 14 residues. The germline CDR1 and CDR2 sequences are MDHEN and SYDVKM. The CDR3 loop is CASTPGGGNYEQYF. As DNA, the CDR3 is TGTGCCAGCACCCCGGGTGGAGGGAACTACGAGCAGTACTTC.

This clonotype was seen repeatedly, ten times or more. The genes are TRBV5-4 and TRBJ1-1; 9 bases fit TRBD1. The germline gives CDR1 SGHNT, CDR2 YYREEE (reference sequence). J was trimmed by 0 bases and V by 0 bases; bases with no gene match: 6. The CDR3 extends over 17 amino acids. The CDR3 DNA follows: TGTGCCAGCAGCTTGGACAGGGGGCGCATTATGAACACTGAAGCTTTCTTT. This codes for CASSLDRGRIMNTEAFF.

This clonotype has at least ten counts. V is TRBV27 and J is TRBJ2-2, with D uncertain. V was pared by 5 bases and J by 4 bases, with 14 bases between. From germline, CDR1 is MNHEY and CDR2 SMNVEV (reference sequence). CDR3 length equals 15 residues. CDR3 region: CASSPHISTTGELFF. The CDR3 nucleotides are TGTGCCAGCAGTCCCCATATCAGTACCACCGGGGAGCTGTTTTTT.

This clonotype was detected many times. The rearrangement uses TRBV4-1 and TRBJ1-6; D remains unclear. The V end was cut by 0 bases, the J end by 7 bases, with 7 bases between. Germline CDR1 is MGHRA and CDR2 is YSYEKL. The CDR3 is 14 residues long. CDR3 sequence (DNA): TGCGCCAGCAGCCAAGAGGGAGGGAATTCACCCCTCCACTTT. Protein: CASSQEGGNSPLHF.

This clonotype was picked up many times. V and J are TRBV7-8 and TRBJ1-1, with D hard to call. The CDR3 is 14 residues long. V lost 1 base, J lost 9 bases, and 15 bases lay in between. CDR1 is SGHVS, CDR2 FQNEAQ, per germline. CDR3 sequence reads: CASSLGHIDTQAFF. The CDR3 DNA reads as TGTGCCAGCAGCTTAGGGCACATTGATACTCAAGCTTTCTTT.

The chain has TRBV28 and TRBJ2-5, with TRBD2 identical over 10 bases. Germline V lookup: CDR1 MDHEN, CDR2 SYDVKM. The CDR3 covers 13 residues. V gave up 6 bases and J gave up 5 bases; unmatched junction bases: 3. The CDR3, as DNA: TGTGCCAGCAGGGAGACTAGCGGGGAGACCCAGTACTTC. Its protein product is CASRETSGETQYF.

This clonotype was observed many times. The chain uses TRBV12-3 or TRBV12-4 and TRBJ1-5; D gene ambiguous. Trimming pared 3 bases from V and 6 bases from J, leaving 9 bases between. The CDR3 consists of 13 residues. The CDR3 loop reads CASSLRAGQPQHF. The CDR3 bases are TGTGCCAGCAGTTTGAGGGCTGGTCAGCCCCAGCATTTT.

At least ten counts were recorded for this clonotype. The rearrangement links TRBV5-1 to TRBJ1-2; tentatively, D is TRBD1 (6 bases). Deletions cut 4 bases from V and 3 bases from J, with 16 bases between. The germline V gene encodes CDR1 SGHRS and CDR2 YFSETQ. This CDR3 has 15 residues. The CDR3 loop reads CASSPTGRGDYGYTF. CDR3 coding DNA: TGCGCCAGCAGCCCGACGGGCAGGGGAGACTATGGCTACACCTTC.